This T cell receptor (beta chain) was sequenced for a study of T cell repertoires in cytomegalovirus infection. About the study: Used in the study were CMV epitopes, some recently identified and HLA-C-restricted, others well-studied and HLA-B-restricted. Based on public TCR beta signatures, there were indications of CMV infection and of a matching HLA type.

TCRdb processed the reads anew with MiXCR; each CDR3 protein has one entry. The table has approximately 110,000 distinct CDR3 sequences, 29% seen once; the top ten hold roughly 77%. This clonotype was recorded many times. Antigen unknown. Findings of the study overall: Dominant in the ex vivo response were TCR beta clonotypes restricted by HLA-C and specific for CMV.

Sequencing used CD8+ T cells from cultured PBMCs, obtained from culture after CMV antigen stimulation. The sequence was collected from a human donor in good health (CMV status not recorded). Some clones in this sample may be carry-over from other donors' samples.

Here the CDR3 DNA reads TGCGCCAGCAGCCAACGAGAGGTAAATTCACCCCTCCACTTT. Translating gives CASSQREVNSPLHF. The rearrangement joins TRBV4-1 to TRBJ1-6; D is undetermined. The CDR3 length is 14 residues. V lost 2 bases, J lost 7 bases, and 9 bases lay in between. The germline gives CDR1 MGHRA, CDR2 YSYEKL.